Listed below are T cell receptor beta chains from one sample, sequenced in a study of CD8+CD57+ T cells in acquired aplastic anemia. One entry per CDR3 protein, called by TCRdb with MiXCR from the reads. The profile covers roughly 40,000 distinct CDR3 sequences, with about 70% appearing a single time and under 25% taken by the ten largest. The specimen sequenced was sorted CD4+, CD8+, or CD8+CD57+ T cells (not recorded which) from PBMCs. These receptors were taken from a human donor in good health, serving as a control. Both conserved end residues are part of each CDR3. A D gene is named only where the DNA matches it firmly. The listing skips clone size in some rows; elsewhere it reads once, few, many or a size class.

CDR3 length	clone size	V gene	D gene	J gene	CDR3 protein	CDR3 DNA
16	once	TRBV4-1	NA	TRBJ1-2	CASSQPTAGGNYGYTF	TGCGCCAGCAGCCAACCGACCGCCGGGGGCAACTATGGCTACACCTTC
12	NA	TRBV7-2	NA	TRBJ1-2	CASSSSWGGYTF	TGTGCCAGCAGTAGCAGCTGGGGTGGCTACACCTTC
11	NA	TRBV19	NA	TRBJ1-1	CASRSYTEAFF	TGTGCCAGTAGATCATACACTGAAGCTTTCTTT
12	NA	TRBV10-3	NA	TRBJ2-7	CAISDIQGEQYF	TGTGCCATCAGTGACATACAGGGCGAGCAGTACTTC
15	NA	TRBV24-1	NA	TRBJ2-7	CATSAWGGHLVEQYF	TGTGCCACCAGTGCCTGGGGGGGACACCTTGTGGAGCAGTACTTC
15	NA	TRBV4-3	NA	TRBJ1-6	CASSQEYDVDSPLHF	TGCGCCAGCAGCCAAGAATACGACGTCGATTCACCCCTCCACTTT
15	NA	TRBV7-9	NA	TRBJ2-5	CASSHTGQPGETQYF	TGTGCCAGCAGCCACACAGGACAGCCAGGGGAGACCCAGTACTTC
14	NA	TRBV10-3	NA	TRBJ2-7	CATRNSGASYEQYF	TGTGCCACCAGGAATAGCGGCGCATCCTACGAGCAGTACTTC
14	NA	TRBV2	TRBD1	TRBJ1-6	CASRGQIGMSPLHF	TGTGCCAGCAGGGGACAGATTGGGATGTCACCCCTCCACTTT
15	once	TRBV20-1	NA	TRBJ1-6	CSADIETVSDSPLHF	TGCAGTGCTGATATAGAGACAGTGTCGGATTCACCCCTCCACTTT
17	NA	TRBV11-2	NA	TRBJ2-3	CASSLGALARSTDTQYF	TGTGCCAGCAGCTTAGGAGCGCTAGCCCGGAGCACAGATACGCAGTATTTT
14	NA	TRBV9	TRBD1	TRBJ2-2	CASSAQGLGTELFF	TGTGCCAGCAGCGCACAGGGGTTGGGAACGGAGCTGTTTTTT
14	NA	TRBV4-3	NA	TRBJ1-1	CASSQDNVGTEAFF	TGCGCCAGCAGCCAAGATAACGTAGGAACTGAAGCTTTCTTT
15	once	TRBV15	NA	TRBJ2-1	CATSRALDIRNEQFF	TGTGCCACCAGCAGAGCCCTGGACATCAGAAATGAGCAGTTCTTC
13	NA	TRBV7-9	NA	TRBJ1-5	CASSGQPGQPQHF	TGTGCCAGCAGCGGACAGCCAGGTCAGCCCCAGCATTTT
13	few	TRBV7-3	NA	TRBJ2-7	CASSSTDYYEQYF	TGTGCCAGCAGCTCCACGGATTACTACGAGCAGTACTTC